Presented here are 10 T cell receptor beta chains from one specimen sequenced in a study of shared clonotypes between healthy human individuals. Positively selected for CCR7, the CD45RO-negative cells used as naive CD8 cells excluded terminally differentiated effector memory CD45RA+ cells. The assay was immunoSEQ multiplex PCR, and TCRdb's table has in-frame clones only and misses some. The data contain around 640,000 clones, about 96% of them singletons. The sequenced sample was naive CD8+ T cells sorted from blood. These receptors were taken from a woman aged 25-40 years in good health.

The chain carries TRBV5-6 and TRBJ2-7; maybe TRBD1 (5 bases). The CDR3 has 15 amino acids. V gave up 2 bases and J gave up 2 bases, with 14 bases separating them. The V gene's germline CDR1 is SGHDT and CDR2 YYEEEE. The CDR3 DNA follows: TGTGCCAGCAGCTTTACAAGGGGCTGGACCTACGAGCAGTACTTC. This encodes CASSFTRGWTYEQYF.

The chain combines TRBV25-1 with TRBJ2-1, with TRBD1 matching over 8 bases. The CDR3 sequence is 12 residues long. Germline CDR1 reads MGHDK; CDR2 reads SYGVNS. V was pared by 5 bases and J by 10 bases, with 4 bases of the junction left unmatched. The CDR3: CASSFGQGEQFF. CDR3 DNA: TGTGCCAGCAGTTTTGGACAGGGCGAGCAGTTCTTC.

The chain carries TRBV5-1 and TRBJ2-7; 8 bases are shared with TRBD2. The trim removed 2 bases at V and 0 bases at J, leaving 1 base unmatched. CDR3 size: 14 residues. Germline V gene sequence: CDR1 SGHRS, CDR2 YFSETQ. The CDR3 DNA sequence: TGCGCCAGCAGCTTCCGGGAGGGCTCCTACGAGCAGTACTTC. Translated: CASSFREGSYEQYF. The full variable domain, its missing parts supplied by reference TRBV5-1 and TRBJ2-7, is KAGVTQTPRYLIKTRGQQVTLSCSPISGHRSVSWYQQTPGQGLQFLFEYFSETQRNKGNFPGRFSGRQFSNSRSEMNVSTLELGDSALYLCASSFREGSYEQYFGPGTRLTVT.

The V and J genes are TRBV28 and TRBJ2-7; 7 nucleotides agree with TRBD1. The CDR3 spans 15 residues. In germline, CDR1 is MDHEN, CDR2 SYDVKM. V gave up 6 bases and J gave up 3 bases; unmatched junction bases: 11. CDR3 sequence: CASSRGSGTDYEQYF. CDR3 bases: TGTGCCAGCAGCCGGGGATCCGGGACAGACTACGAGCAGTACTTC.

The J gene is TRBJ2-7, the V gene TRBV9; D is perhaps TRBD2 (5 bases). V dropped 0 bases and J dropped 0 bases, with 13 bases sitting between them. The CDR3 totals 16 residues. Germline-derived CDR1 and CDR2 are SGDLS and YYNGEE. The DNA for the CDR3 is TGTGCCAGCAGCGTAGGAACGGGGTCGATCTCCTACGAGCAGTACTTC. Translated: CASSVGTGSISYEQYF.

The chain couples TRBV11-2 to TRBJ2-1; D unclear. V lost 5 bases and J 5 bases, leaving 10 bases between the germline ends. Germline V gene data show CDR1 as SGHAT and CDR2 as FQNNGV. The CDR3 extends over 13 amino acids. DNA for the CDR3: TGTGCCAGCAGCCTTGGACCTCACAATGAGCAGTTCTTC. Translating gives CASSLGPHNEQFF.

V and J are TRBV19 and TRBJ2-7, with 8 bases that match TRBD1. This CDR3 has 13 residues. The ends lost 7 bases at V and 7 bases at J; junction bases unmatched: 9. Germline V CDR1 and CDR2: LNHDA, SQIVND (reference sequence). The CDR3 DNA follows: TGTGCCAGTATTTCGACAGGGGTTCGGGAGCAGTACTTC. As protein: CASISTGVREQYF.

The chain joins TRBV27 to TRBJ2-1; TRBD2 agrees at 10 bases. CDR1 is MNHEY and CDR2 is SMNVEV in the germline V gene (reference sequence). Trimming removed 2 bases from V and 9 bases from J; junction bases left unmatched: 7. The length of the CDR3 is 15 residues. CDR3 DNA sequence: TGTGCCAGCAGTTTAGGGGCCCTAGCGGGAGCTGAGCAGTTCTTC. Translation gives CASSLGALAGAEQFF.

The CDR3 is CASSPDTEAFF. CDR3 bases: TGTGCCAGCAGCCCCGACACTGAAGCTTTCTTT. This sequence joins TRBV7-9 and TRBJ1-1; D gene ambiguous. The ends were cut back, 5 bases at V and 3 bases at J, with 4 bases in the middle. The germline V gene has CDR1 SEHNR and CDR2 FQNEAQ (reference sequence). The CDR3 totals 11 residues.

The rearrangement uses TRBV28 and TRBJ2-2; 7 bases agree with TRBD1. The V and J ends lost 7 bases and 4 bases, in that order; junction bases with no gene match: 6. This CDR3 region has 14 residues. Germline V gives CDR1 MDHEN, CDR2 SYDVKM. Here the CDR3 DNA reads TGTGCCAGCATCAAGGACAGGTTCACCGGGGAGCTGTTTTTT. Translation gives CASIKDRFTGELFF.